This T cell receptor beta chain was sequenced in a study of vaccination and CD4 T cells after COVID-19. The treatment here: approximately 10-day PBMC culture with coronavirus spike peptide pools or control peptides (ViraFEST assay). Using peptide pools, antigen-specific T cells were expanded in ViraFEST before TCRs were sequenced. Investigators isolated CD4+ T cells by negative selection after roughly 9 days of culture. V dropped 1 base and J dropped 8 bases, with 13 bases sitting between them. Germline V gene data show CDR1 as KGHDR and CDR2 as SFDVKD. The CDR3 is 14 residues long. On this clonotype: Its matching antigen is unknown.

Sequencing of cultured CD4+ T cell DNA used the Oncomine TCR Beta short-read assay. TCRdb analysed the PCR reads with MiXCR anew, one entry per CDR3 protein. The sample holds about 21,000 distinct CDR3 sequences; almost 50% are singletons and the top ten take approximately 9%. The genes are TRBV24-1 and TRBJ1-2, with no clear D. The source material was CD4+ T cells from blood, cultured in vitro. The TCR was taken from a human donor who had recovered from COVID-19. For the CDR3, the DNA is TGTGCCACCAGTGATTTATGGGGAGGTAGCGGCTACACCTTC. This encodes CATSDLWGGSGYTF.